This TCR beta chain was retrieved from a study of blood T cell repertoires in COVID-19. Study as a whole: PBMCs, B-cell-depleted T cells, or T cells provided the cDNA or gDNA that made up the material.

This CDR3 region has 17 residues. The V gene end was trimmed by 0 bases and the J gene end by 2 bases; junction bases not matched to a gene: 10. Looked up from germline, CDR1 is MGHRA and CDR2 is YSYEKL. Original handling: Estimation of nucleated cell counts relied on the amplification of reference gene primers. Sequencing used immunoSEQ multiplex PCR; TCRdb keeps in-frame clones, though not all of them. V, J and clone size are those of that table, while D and trimming were read from the DNA. The repertoire consists of roughly 230,000 clones, with around 90% occurring once and the leading ten covering 0.65% to 0.8%.

Sequencing input: peripheral blood. The sequence came from a human donor in a cohort sampled during active COVID-19. This chain uses TRBV4-1 with TRBJ2-7, with 7 bases matching TRBD2. This CDR3 is CASSQEVGISGAYEQYF. As DNA, the CDR3 is TGCGCCAGCAGCCAAGAGGTTGGGATCAGCGGGGCCTACGAGCAGTACTTC.